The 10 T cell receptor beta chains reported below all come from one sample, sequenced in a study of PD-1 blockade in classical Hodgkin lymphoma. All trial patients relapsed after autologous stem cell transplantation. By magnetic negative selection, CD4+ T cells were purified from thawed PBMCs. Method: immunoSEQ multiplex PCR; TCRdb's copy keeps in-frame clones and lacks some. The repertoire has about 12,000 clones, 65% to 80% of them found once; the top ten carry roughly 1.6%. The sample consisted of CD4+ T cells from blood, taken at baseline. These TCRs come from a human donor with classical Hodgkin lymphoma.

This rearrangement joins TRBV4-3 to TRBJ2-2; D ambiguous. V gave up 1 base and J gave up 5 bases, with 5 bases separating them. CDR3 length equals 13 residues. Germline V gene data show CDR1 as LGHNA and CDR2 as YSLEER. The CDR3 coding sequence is TGCGCCAGCAGCCAAGTTTGGACCGGGGAGCTGTTTTTT. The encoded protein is CASSQVWTGELFF.

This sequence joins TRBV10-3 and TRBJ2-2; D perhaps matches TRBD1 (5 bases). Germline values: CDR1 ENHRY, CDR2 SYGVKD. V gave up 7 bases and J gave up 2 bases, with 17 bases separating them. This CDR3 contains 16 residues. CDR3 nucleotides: TGTGCCATCACTCTGAGAGGACACTTCAACACCGGGGAGCTGTTTTTT. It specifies CAITLRGHFNTGELFF.

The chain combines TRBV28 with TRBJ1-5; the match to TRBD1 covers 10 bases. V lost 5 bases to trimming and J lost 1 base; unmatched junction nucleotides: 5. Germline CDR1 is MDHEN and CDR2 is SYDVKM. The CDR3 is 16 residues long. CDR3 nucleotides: TGTGCCAGCAGTCCGGGACAGGGGTGGAGCAATCAGCCCCAGCATTTT. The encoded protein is CASSPGQGWSNQPQHF.

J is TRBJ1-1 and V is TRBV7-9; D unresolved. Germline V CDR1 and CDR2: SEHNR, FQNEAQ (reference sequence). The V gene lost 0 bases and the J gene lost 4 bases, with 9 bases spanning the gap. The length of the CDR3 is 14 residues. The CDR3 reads CASSLASPPTEAFF. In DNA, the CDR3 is TGTGCCAGCAGCTTAGCTTCTCCTCCCACTGAAGCTTTCTTT. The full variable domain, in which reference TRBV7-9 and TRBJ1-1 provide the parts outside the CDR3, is DTGVSQNPRHKITKRGQNVTFRCDPISEHNRLYWYRQTLGQGPEFLTYFQNEAQLEKSRLLSDRFSAERPKGSFSTLEIQRTEQGDSAMYLCASSLASPPTEAFFGQGTRLTVV.

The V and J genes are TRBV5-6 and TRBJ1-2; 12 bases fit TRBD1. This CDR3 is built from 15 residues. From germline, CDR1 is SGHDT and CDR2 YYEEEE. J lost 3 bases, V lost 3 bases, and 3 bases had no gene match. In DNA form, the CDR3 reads TGTGCCAGCAGCTCGGGACAGGGGGCTTACTATGGCTACACCTTC. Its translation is CASSSGQGAYYGYTF.

The CDR3 is CASSVVPAGVNGYTF. CDR3 DNA: TGTGCCAGCAGCGTAGTTCCGGCAGGGGTTAATGGCTACACCTTC. The rearrangement links TRBV9 to TRBJ1-2; D perhaps matches TRBD1 (6 bases). The CDR3 runs to 15 residues. Germline V CDR1 and CDR2: SGDLS, YYNGEE. Deletions cut 0 bases from V and 6 bases from J, with 15 bases between.

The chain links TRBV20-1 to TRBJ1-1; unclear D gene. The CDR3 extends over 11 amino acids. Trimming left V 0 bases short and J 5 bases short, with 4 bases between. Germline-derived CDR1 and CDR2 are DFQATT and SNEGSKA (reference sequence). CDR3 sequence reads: CSARDRTEAFF. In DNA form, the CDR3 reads TGCAGTGCTAGAGATCGAACTGAAGCTTTCTTT.

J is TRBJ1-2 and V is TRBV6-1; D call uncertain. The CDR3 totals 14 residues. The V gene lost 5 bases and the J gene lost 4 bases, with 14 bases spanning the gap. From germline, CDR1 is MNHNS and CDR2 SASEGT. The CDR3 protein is CASSPPPDFYGYTF. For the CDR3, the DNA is TGTGCCAGCAGTCCCCCCCCGGACTTCTATGGCTACACCTTC.

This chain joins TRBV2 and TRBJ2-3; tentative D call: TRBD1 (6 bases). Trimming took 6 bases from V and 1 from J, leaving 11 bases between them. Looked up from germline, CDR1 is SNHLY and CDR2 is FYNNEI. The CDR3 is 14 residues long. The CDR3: CASRDPGGTDTQYF. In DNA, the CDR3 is TGTGCCAGCAGGGACCCAGGGGGCACAGATACGCAGTATTTT.

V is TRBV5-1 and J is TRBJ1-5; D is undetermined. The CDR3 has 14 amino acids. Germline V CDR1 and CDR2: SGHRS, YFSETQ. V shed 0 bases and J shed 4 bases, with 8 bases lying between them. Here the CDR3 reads CASSLAGSNQPQHF. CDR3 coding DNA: TGCGCCAGCAGCTTGGCCGGATCTAATCAGCCCCAGCATTTT.